This TCR beta chain comes out of a study of blood T cell repertoires in COVID-19. Assay used: immunoSEQ multiplex PCR; TCRdb lists only in-frame clones, some missing. The repertoire has a few hundred thousand clones, approximately 77% of them found once; the top ten carry about 3.6%. CDR1 SGHNT and CDR2 YYREEE come from the germline V gene (reference sequence). The length of the CDR3 is 16 residues. V was cut by 1 base and J by 0 bases, with 11 bases left in between. Sequencing used peripheral blood. The sequence derives from a woman older than 75 with acute or convalescent COVID-19. The chain links TRBV5-4 to TRBJ1-3; perhaps TRBD1 as D (6 bases). CDR3 sequence (DNA): TGTGCCAGCAGCTTGACAGGACAGAGCTCTGGAAACACCATATATTTT. Residues: CASSLTGQSSGNTIYF.